The next 6 T cell receptor beta chains were all read from a single sample in a study of shared clonotypes between healthy human individuals. Clones were read by immunoSEQ multiplex PCR, and TCRdb kept only the in-frame ones, dropping some. The data show roughly 1.5 million clones, with around 98% seen just once and approximately 0.44% held by the top ten. The sample taken for sequencing was naive CD4+ T cells sorted from blood. Subset noted: CD45RA+ positively selected. The receptor source for this set is a man aged 25-45 years in good health.

The chain combines TRBV9 with TRBJ2-1; 7 nucleotides align to TRBD2. In germline, CDR1 is SGDLS, CDR2 YYNGEE. J lost 0 bases, V lost 3 bases, and 3 bases had no gene match. The CDR3 runs to 15 residues. The CDR3 DNA sequence: TGTGCCAGCAGCGAACGGGACTACTCCTACAATGAGCAGTTCTTC. Encoded protein: CASSERDYSYNEQFF.

The gene calls are TRBV7-3 and TRBJ2-1; no reliable D call. Germline values: CDR1 SGHTA, CDR2 FQGTGA. The CDR3 sequence is 16 residues long. V lost 1 base to trimming and J lost 0 bases, with 10 bases between them. Here the CDR3 reads CASSLSASLSYNEQFF. The DNA for the CDR3 is TGTGCCAGCAGCTTAAGCGCCAGCCTCTCCTACAATGAGCAGTTCTTC.

The chain uses TRBV5-1 and TRBJ2-7, with TRBD2 matching 9 bases. The J segment lost 4 bases and the V segment lost 0 bases, leaving 8 bases of the junction unmatched. CDR1 SGHRS and CDR2 YFSETQ come from the germline V gene. The CDR3 consists of 16 residues. This CDR3 reads CASSLDLAGSRYEQYF. The CDR3 region has the DNA TGCGCCAGCAGCTTGGATCTAGCGGGATCGCGGTACGAGCAGTACTTC.

The rearrangement links TRBV9 to TRBJ2-1, with 8 bases identical to TRBD2. Germline CDR1 reads SGDLS; CDR2 reads YYNGEE. CDR3 size: 17 residues. The junction had 9 bases not matched to a gene; V was cut back by 0 bases and J by 4 bases. DNA of the CDR3: TGTGCCAGCAGCGTAGCGGATGGCGGGAGGACGTACAATGAGCAGTTCTTC. The encoded protein is CASSVADGGRTYNEQFF. The complete variable domain, with remaining parts taken from reference TRBV9 and TRBJ2-1, reads DSGVTQTPKHLITATGQRVTLRCSPRSGDLSVYWYQQSLDQGLQFLIQYYNGEERAKGNILERFSAQQFPDLHSELNLSSLELGDSALYFCASSVADGGRTYNEQFFGPGTRLTVL.

The V and J genes are TRBV11-3 and TRBJ1-1; no clear D. The CDR3 runs to 10 residues. Germline lookup yields CDR1 SGHNT and CDR2 YENEEA. V lost 4 bases and J 12 bases, leaving 9 bases between the germline ends. This chain's CDR3 is CASSSSLTFF. DNA for the CDR3: TGTGCCAGCAGCTCGTCTTTAACTTTCTTT.

The chain combines TRBV7-2 with TRBJ2-1; 10 positions match TRBD2. This CDR3 contains 17 residues. J gave up 8 bases and V 0 bases, and 10 bases lay outside the gene matches. Germline V gives CDR1 SGHTA, CDR2 FQGNSA. The CDR3, as DNA: TGTGCCAGCAGCTTAGCGGCTCTAGCGGGAGCCGTCCATGAGCAGTTCTTC. Translation: CASSLAALAGAVHEQFF.